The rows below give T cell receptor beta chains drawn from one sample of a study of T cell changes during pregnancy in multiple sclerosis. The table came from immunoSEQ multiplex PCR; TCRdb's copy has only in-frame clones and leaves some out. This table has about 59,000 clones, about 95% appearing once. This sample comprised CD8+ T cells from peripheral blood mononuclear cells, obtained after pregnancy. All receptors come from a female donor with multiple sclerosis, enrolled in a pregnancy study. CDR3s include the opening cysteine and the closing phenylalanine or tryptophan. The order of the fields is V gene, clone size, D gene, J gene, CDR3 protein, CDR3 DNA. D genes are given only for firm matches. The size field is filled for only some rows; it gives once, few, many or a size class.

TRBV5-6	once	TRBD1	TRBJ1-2	CASSPPGQGRYGYTF	TGTGCCAGCAGCCCCCCGGGACAGGGACGTTATGGCTACACCTTC
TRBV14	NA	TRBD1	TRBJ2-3	CASSWPGQGTDTQYF	TGTGCCAGCAGCTGGCCCGGACAGGGAACAGATACGCAGTATTTT
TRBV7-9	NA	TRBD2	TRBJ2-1	CASSSGLAGPYNEQFF	TGTGCCAGCAGCTCGGGACTAGCGGGACCCTACAATGAGCAGTTCTTC
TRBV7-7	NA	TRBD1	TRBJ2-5	CASSPRTGVQETQYF	TGTGCCAGCAGCCCCCGGACAGGGGTCCAGGAGACCCAGTACTTC
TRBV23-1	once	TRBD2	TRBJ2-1	CASSRLASSYNEQFF	TGCGCCAGCAGCCGACTAGCGAGCTCCTACAATGAGCAGTTCTTC
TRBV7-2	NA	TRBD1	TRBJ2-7	CASSLGGTGFYEQYF	TGTGCCAGCAGCTTAGGTGGGACAGGGTTCTACGAGCAGTACTTC
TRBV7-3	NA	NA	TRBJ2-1	CASSPDLTPYNEQFF	TGTGCCAGCAGTCCCGACTTGACCCCCTACAATGAGCAGTTCTTC
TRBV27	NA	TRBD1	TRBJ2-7	CASAGTGGDEQYF	TGTGCCAGCGCCGGGACAGGGGGCGACGAGCAGTACTTC
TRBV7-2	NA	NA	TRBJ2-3	CASSPTRGGGADTQYF	TGTGCCAGCAGCCCCACTCGAGGGGGCGGGGCAGATACGCAGTATTTT
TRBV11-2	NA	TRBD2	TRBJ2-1	CASSLSPSGIAGEQFF	TGTGCCAGCAGCTTAAGTCCTAGCGGGATAGCGGGTGAGCAGTTCTTC
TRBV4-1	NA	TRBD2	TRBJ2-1	CASSQDPGLADYNEQFF	TGCGCCAGCAGCCAAGATCCAGGGCTAGCGGACTACAATGAGCAGTTCTTC
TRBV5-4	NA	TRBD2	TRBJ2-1	CASSLDPSGYNEQFF	TGTGCCAGCAGCTTGGATCCTAGCGGGTACAATGAGCAGTTCTTC
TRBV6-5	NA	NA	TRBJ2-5	CASSLGETQYF	TGTGCCAGCAGTCTTGGCGAGACCCAGTACTTC
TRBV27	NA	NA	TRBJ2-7	CASTSQGYEQYF	TGTGCCAGCACCTCACAGGGCTACGAGCAGTACTTC
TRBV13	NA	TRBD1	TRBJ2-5	CASSLRTGQETQYF	TGTGCCAGCAGCTTAAGGACAGGGCAAGAGACCCAGTACTTC
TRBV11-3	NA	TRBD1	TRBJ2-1	CASSLGQGGDNEQFF	TGTGCCAGCAGCTTAGGACAGGGGGGAGACAATGAGCAGTTCTTC
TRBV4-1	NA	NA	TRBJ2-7	CASSLPGVYEQYF	TGCGCCAGCAGCCTGCCAGGGGTCTACGAGCAGTACTTC
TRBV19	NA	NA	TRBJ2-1	CASSLRNEKQFF	TGTGCCAGTAGTTTACGCAACGAGAAACAGTTCTTC